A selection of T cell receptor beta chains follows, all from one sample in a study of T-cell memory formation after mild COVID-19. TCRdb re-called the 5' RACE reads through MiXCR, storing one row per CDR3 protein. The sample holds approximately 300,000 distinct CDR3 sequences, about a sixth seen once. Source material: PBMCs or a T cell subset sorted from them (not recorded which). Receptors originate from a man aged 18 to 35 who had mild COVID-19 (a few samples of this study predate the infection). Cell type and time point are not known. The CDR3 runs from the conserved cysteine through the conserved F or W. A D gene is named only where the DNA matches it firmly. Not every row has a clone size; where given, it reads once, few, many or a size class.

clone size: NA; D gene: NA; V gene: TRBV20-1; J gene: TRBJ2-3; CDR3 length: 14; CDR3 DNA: TGCAGTGCTCCCTCGGCGGGGAGAACAGATACGCAGTATTTT; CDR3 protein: CSAPSAGRTDTQYF
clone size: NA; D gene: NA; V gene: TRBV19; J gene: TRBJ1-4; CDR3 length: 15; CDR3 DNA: TGTGCCATAAGCCGGAGGGACGGCCCTAATGAAAAACTGTTTTTT; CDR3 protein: CAISRRDGPNEKLFF
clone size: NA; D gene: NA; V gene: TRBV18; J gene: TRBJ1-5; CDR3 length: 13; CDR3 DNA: TGTGCCAGCTCACAGGAGGGAGATCAGCCCCAGCATTTT; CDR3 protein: CASSQEGDQPQHF
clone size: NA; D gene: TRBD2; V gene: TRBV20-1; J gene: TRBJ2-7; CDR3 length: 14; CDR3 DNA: TGCAGTGCTCCGATAGCGGGCTACGCCGGCGAGCAGTACTTC; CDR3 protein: CSAPIAGYAGEQYF
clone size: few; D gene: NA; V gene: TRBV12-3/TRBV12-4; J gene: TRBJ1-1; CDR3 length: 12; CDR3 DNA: TGTGCCAGCAGGATGGGAGGTGTTGAAGCTTTCTTT; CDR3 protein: CASRMGGVEAFF
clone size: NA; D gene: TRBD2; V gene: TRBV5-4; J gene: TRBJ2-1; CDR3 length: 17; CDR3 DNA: TGTGCCAGCAGCCCCCTACCTGGGGAGACTAGCATCAATGAGCAGTTCTTC; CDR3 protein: CASSPLPGETSINEQFF
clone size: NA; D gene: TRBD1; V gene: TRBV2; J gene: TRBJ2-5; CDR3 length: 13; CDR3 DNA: TGTGCCAGCAGTGGGGACAGGAAAGAGACCCAGTACTTC; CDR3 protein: CASSGDRKETQYF
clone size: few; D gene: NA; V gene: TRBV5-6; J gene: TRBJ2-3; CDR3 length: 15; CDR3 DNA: TGTGCCAGCAGCTTTGTTGGGGAAAGCACAGATACGCAGTATTTT; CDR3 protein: CASSFVGESTDTQYF
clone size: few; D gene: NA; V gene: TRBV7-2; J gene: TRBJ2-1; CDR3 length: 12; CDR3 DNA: TGTGCCAGCAGCTTAAGGCTTGGTGAGCAGTTCTTC; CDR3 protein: CASSLRLGEQFF
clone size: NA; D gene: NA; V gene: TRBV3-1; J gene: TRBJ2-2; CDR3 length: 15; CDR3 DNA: TGTGCCAGCAGCCGCCCCACAGGGCCCACCGGGGAGCTGTTTTTT; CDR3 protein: CASSRPTGPTGELFF
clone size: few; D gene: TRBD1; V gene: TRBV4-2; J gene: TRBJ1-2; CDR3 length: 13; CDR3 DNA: TGTGCCAGCAGCCCGGACAGGGCGACGGGCTACACCTTC; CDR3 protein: CASSPDRATGYTF
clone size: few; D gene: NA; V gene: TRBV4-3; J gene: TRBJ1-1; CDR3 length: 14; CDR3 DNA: TGCGCCAGCAGCCAAGATAGGGGGGCAGATGAAGCTTTCTTT; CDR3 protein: CASSQDRGADEAFF
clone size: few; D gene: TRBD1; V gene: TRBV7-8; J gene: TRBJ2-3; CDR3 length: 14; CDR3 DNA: TGTGCCAGCAGCCAGGGACAGCACACAGATACGCAGTATTTT; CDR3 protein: CASSQGQHTDTQYF
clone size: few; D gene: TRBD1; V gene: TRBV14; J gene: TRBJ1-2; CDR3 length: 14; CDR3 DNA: TGTGCCAGCAGCCCCAACAGGGGAAACTATGGCTACACCTTC; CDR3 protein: CASSPNRGNYGYTF
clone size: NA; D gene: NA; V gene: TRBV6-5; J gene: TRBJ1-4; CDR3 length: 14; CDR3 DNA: TGTGCCAGCTCTAGGGGTATCACTAATGAAAAACTGTTTTTT; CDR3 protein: CASSRGITNEKLFF
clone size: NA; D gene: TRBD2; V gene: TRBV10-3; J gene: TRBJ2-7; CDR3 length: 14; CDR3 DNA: TGTGCCATCTCCGCGGGGGGGTTTTACTACGAGCAGTACTTC; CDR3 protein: CAISAGGFYYEQYF
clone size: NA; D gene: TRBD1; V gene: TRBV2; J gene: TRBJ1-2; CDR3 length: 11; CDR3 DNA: TGTGCCAGCAGGGCTGGGACAGCATTACTCTTC; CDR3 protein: CASRAGTALLF
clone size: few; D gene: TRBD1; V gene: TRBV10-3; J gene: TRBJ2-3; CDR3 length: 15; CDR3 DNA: TGTGCCATCAGTGAGTTGGACAGGTCCACAGATACGCAGTATTTT; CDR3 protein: CAISELDRSTDTQYF
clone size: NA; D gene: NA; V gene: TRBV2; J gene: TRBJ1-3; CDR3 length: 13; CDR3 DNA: TGTGCCAGTAACAGGGATTCTGGAAACACCATATATTTT; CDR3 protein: CASNRDSGNTIYF
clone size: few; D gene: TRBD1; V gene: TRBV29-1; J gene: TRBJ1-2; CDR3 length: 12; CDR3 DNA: TGCAGCGGCCTAACAGGGGGCTATGGCTACACCTTC; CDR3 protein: CSGLTGGYGYTF
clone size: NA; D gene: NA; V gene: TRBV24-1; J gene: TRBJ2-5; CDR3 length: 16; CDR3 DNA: TGTGCCACCAGTGATTTGGGGGTCGGGGGCCAGGAGACCCAGTACTTC; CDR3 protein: CATSDLGVGGQETQYF
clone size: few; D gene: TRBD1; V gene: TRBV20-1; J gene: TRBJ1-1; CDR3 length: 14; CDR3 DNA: TGCAGTGCTAGGGGACAGGGCAGGAACACTGAAGCTTTCTTT; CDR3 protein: CSARGQGRNTEAFF
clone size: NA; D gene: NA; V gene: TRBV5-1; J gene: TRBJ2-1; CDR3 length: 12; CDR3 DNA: TGCGCCAGCAGCTTCCCCTTGCGTGAGCAGTTCTTC; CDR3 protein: CASSFPLREQFF
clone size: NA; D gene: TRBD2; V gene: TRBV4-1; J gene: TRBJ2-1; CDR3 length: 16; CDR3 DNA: TGCGCCAGCAGCCAAGACCGGCGGGGGGTAGGTGATGAGCAGTTCTTC; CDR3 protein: CASSQDRRGVGDEQFF
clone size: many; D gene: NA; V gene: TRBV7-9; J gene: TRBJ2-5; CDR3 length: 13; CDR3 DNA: TGTGCCAGCTCCAGGGTGCCCCAAGAGACCCAGTACTTC; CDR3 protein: CASSRVPQETQYF
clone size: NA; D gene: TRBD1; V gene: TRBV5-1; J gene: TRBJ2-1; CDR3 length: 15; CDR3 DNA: TGCGCCAGCAGCCTCGGGACAGGGGGACGGGGCGAGCAGTTCTTC; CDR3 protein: CASSLGTGGRGEQFF
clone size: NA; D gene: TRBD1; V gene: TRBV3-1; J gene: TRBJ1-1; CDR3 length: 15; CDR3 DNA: TGTGCCAGCAGCCCGGGGGGACAGGCGAACACTGAAGCTTTCTTT; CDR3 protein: CASSPGGQANTEAFF
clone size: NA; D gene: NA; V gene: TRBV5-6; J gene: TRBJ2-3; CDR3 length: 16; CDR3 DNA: TGTGCCAGCAGCTTCTGGGGTCTACGGTGGGCAGATACGCAGTATTTT; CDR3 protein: CASSFWGLRWADTQYF
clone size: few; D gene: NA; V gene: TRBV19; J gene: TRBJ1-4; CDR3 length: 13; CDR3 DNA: TGTGCCACCCGCCCCAGGAGAGGAGAAAAACTGTTTTTT; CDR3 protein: CATRPRRGEKLFF
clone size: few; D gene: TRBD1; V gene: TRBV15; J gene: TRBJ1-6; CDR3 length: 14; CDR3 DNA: TGTGCCACCAAGAGACAGGGGCGTAATTCACCCCTCCACTTT; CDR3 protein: CATKRQGRNSPLHF